The TCR beta chain under discussion was sequenced for a study of breast tumors, draining lymph nodes, adjacent tissues. Study-level findings and limits: Most tumor T cells seemingly derive from lymph node, then expand in tumor. Luminal-like breast cancer showed significantly higher tumor–nontumor repertoire similarity than basal-like. Tumors had less TCR diversity than lymph nodes, more than nontumor tissue. Tumor T cell lymph node origin was a supported hypothesis, not proven.

TCRdb reanalysed the multiplex PCR reads using MiXCR and keeps one entry per CDR3 protein. Here the sample spans about 100,000 distinct CDR3 sequences, 21% being singletons. Breast cancer patients provided tissue from their axillary draining lymph nodes. This clonotype was detected many times. No antigen is known for it. The sample was axillary lymph node tissue. The TCR was taken from a female donor with breast cancer. Some clones in this sample may be carry-over from other donors' samples.

The CDR3 region is CASNPRDREYGYTF. CDR3 coding DNA: TGTGCCAGCAACCCCCGGGACAGGGAATATGGCTACACCTTC. V gene TRBV6-5 combines with J gene TRBJ1-2; 9 bases match TRBD1. Losses at the gene ends were 7 bases for V and 5 bases for J; bases not matched to a gene: 8. The germline V gene has CDR1 MNHEY and CDR2 SVGAGI. The CDR3 is 14 amino acids.